Presented here are 4 T cell receptor beta chains from one specimen sequenced in a study of PD-1 blockade in classical Hodgkin lymphoma. Time point given: cycle 4 day 1 (C4D1), after around six weeks of nivolumab. With no exception, relapse followed autologous stem cell transplantation in all patients, and brentuximab vedotin exposure varied. The data were produced by immunoSEQ multiplex PCR, yet TCRdb's version contains in-frame clones alone and is incomplete. In the table there are 90,000 to 100,000 clones, over 75% of which are singletons. The sample in question was peripheral blood mononuclear cells (PBMCs), obtained before the fourth cycle of nivolumab. The receptors here all came from a human donor with classical Hodgkin lymphoma.

The rearrangement uses TRBV6-5 and TRBJ1-4; D not resolved. V was shortened by 1 base and J by 5 bases, with 5 bases between the two germline ends. Germline values: CDR1 MNHEY, CDR2 SVGAGI. This CDR3 spans 13 amino acids. The CDR3 DNA sequence: TGTGCCAGCAGTTACTACTCGAATGAAAAACTGTTTTTT. It encodes CASSYYSNEKLFF.

The rearrangement links TRBV5-8 to TRBJ2-7, with D tentatively TRBD1 or TRBD2 (6 bases each). Germline loops: CDR1 SGHTS, CDR2 YDEGEE. The CDR3 is 15 amino acids. Between the trimmed V and J ends, which lost 4 bases and 3 bases, there was a span of 17 bases. Written as DNA, the CDR3 is TGTGCCAGCAGCCGGGGGCCGGGGATAGGCTACGAGCAGTACTTC. This codes for CASSRGPGIGYEQYF.

CDR3 sequence: CASSLATSGDEQYF. In DNA, the CDR3 is TGCGCCAGCAGCTTGGCCACTAGCGGGGACGAGCAGTACTTC. The chain links TRBV5-1 to TRBJ2-7; 10 bases line up with TRBD2. Germline lookup yields CDR1 SGHRS and CDR2 YFSETQ. Trimming removed 0 bases from V and 5 bases from J; junction bases left unmatched: 2. This CDR3 has 14 residues.

CDR3 DNA: TGTGCCAGCAGTTACTCGTACGCAGCGCCGACCGACGAGCAGTACTTC. This gives the protein CASSYSYAAPTDEQYF. J is TRBJ2-7 and V is TRBV6-5; no firm D call. This CDR3 has 16 residues. Germline CDR1 is MNHEY and CDR2 is SVGAGI. V shed 0 bases and J shed 5 bases, with 17 bases lying between them.